This T cell receptor beta chain was recovered during a study of naive and memory T cell subsets. Ten or more counts support this clonotype. An oligonucleotide containing a UMI was ligated to the 3' end of TCR cDNA. Adult healthy volunteers gave 2.5 ml peripheral blood for whole-blood RNA. Germline V lookup: CDR1 SGHTA, CDR2 FQGNSA. The CDR3 contains 14 residues. V was clipped by 1 base and J by 1 base, with 7 bases between them. Amplification of ligated cDNA took four PCR rounds with SP2 and nested alpha and beta constant primers. TCRdb ran MiXCR on the 5' RACE reads and lists one entry per CDR3 protein. The sample lists roughly 30,000 distinct CDR3 sequences; approximately 16% were seen once.

This clonotype was sampled from a female donor in good health. The chain joins TRBV7-2 to TRBJ1-1; no reliable D call. CDR3 amino acids: CASSLVAPNTEAFF. CDR3 bases: TGTGCCAGCAGCTTAGTTGCGCCGAACACTGAAGCTTTCTTT.